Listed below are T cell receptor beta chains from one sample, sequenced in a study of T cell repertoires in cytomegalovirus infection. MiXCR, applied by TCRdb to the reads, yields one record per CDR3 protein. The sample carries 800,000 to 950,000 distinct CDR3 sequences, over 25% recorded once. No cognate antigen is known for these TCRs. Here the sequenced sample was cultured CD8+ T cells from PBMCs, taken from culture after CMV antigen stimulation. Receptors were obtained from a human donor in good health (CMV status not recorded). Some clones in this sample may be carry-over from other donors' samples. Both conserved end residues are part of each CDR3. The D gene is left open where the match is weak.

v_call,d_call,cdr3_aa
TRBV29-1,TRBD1,CSVSGTGVPGELFF
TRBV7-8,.,CASSYDANYGYTF
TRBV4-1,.,CASSPVFGDTQYF
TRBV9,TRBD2,CASCLAKRGALDTQYF
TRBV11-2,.,CASSFQGGFTEAFF
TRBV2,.,CASNWGSYNEQFF
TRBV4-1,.,CASSQGGHGNQPQHF
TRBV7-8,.,CASSSSLHANTGELFF
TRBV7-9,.,CASSLAPRGSGAFF
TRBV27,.,CATLTGAREAFF
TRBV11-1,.,CASNSGRGNTEAFF
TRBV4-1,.,CASSQGGGISTDTQYF
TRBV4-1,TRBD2,CASSQGPGGNTDTQYF
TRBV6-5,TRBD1,CASRLYGRGYSNQPQHF
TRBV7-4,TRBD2,CASSFREGGIEQFF
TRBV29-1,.,CSVTVRAPLGTHGYTF
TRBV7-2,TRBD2,CASSSIAGDSADTQYF
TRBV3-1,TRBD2,CASSYGLAWGNEQFF
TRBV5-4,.,CASNIIQGHNEQFF
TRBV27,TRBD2,CASSLMAGGSKDTQYF
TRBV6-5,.,CATKTGPNTEAFF
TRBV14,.,CASSQEDSFHGELFF
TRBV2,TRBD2,CASSEGRGGPETQYF
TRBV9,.,CASSASDGQANYGYTF
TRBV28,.,CASGSVPADHNEQFF
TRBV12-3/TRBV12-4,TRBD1,CASSPGQVDEKLFF
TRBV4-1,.,CASSQDAAGGLDGYTF
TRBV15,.,CATSRGPAAQTSYEQYF